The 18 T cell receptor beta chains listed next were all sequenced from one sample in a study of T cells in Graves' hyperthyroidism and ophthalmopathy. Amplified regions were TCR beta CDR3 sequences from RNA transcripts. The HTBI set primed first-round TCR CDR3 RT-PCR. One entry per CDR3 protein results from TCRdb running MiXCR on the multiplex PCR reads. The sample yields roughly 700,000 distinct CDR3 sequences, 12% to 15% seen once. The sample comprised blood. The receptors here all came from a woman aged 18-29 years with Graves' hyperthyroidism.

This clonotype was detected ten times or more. The CDR3 here is CASSLLTLSNQPQHF. In nucleotides, the CDR3 is TGTGCCAGCAGTTTATTGACGCTTAGCAATCAGCCCCAGCATTTT. The V gene is TRBV28, the J gene TRBJ1-5; D not resolved. Germline CDR1 reads MDHEN; CDR2 reads SYDVKM. The CDR3 loop spans 15 amino acids. Between the trimmed V and J ends, which lost 1 base and 0 bases, there was a span of 7 bases.

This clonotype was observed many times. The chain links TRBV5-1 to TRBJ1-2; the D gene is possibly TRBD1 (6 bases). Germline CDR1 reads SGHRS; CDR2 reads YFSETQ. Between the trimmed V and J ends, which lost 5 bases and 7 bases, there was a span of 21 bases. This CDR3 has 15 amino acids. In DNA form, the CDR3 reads TGCGCCAGCAGGCCGGGGGCTACGACCTCTGGTGGCTACACCTTC. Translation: CASRPGATTSGGYTF. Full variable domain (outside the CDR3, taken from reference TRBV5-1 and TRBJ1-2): KAGVTQTPRYLIKTRGQQVTLSCSPISGHRSVSWYQQTPGQGLQFLFEYFSETQRNKGNFPGRFSGRQFSNSRSEMNVSTLELGDSALYLCASRPGATTSGGYTFGSGTRLTVV.

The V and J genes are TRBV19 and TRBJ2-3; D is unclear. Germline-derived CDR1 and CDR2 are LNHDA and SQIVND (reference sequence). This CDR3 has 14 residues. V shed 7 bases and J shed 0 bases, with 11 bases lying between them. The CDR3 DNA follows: TGTGCCAGTACCCCACCGACTAGCACAGATACGCAGTATTTT. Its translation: CASTPPTSTDTQYF.

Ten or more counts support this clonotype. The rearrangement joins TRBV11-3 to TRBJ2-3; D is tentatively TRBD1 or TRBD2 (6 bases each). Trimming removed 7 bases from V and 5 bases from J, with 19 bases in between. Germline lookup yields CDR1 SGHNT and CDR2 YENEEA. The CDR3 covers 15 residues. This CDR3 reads CASTLGGGRKDTQYF. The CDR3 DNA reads TGTGCCAGCACTCTAGGTGGGGGGCGCAAAGATACGCAGTATTTT.

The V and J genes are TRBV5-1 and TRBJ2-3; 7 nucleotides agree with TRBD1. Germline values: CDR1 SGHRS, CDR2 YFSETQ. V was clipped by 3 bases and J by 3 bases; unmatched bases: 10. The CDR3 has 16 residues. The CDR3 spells CASSSLPGTATDTQYF. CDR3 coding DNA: TGCGCCAGCAGCTCCCTCCCCGGGACAGCAACAGATACGCAGTATTTT. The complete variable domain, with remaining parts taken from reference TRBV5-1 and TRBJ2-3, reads KAGVTQTPRYLIKTRGQQVTLSCSPISGHRSVSWYQQTPGQGLQFLFEYFSETQRNKGNFPGRFSGRQFSNSRSEMNVSTLELGDSALYLCASSSLPGTATDTQYFGPGTRLTVL.

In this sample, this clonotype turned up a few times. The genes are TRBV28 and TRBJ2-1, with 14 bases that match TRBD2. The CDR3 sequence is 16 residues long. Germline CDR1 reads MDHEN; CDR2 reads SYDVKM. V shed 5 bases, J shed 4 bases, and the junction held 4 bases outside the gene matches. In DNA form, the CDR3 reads TGTGCCAGCAGTCCCCGGACTAGCGGGAGGTACAATGAGCAGTTCTTC. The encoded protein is CASSPRTSGRYNEQFF.

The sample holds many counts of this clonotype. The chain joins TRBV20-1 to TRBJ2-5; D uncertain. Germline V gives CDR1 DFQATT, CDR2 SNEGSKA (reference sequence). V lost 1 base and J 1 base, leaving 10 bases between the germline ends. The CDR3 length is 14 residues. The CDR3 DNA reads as TGCAGTGCTAGAGTCCCCTGGCTCCAAGAGACCCAGTACTTC. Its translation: CSARVPWLQETQYF.

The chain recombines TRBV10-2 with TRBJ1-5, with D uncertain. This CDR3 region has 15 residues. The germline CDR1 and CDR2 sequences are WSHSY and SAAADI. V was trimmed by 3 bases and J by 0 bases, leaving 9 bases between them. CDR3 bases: TGCGCCAGCAGTGACCAGGCATATAGCAATCAGCCCCAGCATTTT. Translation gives CASSDQAYSNQPQHF.

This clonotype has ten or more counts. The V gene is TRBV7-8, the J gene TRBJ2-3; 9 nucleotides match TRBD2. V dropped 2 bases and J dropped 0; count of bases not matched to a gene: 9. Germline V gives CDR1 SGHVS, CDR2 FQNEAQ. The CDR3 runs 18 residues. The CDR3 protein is CASSLFIAGELSTDTQYF. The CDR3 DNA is TGTGCCAGCAGCTTATTTATAGCGGGAGAACTCAGCACAGATACGCAGTATTTT.

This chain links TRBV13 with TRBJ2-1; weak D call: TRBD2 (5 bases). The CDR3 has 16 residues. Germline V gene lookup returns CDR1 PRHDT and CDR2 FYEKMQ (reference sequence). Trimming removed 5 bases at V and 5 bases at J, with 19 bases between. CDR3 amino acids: CASSRSTTPDDNEQFF. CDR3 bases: TGTGCCAGCAGCCGTTCGACTACCCCAGACGACAATGAGCAGTTCTTC.

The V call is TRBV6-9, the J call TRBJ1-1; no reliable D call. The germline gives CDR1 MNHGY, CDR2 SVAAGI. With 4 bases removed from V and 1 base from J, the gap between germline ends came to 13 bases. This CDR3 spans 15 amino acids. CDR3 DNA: TGTGCCAGCAGTTCCGGAGGGCCCCCGAACACTGAAGCTTTCTTT. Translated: CASSSGGPPNTEAFF.

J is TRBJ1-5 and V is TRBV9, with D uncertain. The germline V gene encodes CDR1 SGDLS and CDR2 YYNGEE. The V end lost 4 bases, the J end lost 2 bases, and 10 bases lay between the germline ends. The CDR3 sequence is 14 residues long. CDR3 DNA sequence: TGTGCCAGCAGCCCAAATGTTGGCAATCAGCCCCAGCATTTT. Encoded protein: CASSPNVGNQPQHF.

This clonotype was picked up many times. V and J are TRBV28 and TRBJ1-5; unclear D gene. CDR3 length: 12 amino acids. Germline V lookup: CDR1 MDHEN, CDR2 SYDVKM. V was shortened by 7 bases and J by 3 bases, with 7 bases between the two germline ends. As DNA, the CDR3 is TGTGCCAGCACTGGGCTCAATCAGCCCCAGCATTTT. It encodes CASTGLNQPQHF.

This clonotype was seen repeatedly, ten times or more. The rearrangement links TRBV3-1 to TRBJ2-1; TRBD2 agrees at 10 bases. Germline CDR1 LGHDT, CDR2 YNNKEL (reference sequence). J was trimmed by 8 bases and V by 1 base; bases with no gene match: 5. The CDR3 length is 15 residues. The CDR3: CASSQASGSGDEQFF. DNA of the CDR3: TGTGCCAGCAGCCAAGCTAGCGGGAGCGGCGATGAGCAGTTCTTC.

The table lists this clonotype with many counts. This CDR3 reads CARIRGRGIGKLFF. The CDR3 DNA is TGTGCCCGGATCAGGGGCAGGGGGATTGGAAAACTGTTTTTT. The chain has TRBV30 and TRBJ1-4; 7 nucleotides match TRBD1. V shed 8 bases and J 10 bases; nucleotides not matched to a gene: 16. Germline lookup yields CDR1 GTSNPN and CDR2 SVGIG (reference sequence). CDR3 length: 14 residues. Supplemented by reference TRBV30 and TRBJ1-4, the full variable domain reads SQTIHQWPATLVQPVGSPLSLECTVEGTSNPNLYWYRQAAGRGLQLLFYSVGIGQISSEVPQNLSASRPQDRQFILSSKKLLLSDSGFYLCARIRGRGIGKLFFGSGTQLSVL.

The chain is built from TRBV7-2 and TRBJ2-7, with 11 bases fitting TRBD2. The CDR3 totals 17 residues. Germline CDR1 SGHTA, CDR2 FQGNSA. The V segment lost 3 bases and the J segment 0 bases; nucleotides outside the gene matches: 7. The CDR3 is CASSLTSGTHSSYEQYF. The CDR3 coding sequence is TGTGCCAGCAGCTTGACTAGCGGGACCCATAGCTCCTACGAGCAGTACTTC.

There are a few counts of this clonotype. Here the CDR3 DNA reads TGTGCCAGCAGCGGGGGAACAGGGGGCCCCTACGAGCAGTACTTC. It encodes CASSGGTGGPYEQYF. V usage is TRBV6-1 and J usage is TRBJ2-7, with TRBD1 matching 9 bases. The V gene's germline CDR1 is MNHNS and CDR2 SASEGT. The CDR3 is made up of 15 amino acids. V gave up 6 bases and J gave up 2 bases; unmatched junction bases: 8.

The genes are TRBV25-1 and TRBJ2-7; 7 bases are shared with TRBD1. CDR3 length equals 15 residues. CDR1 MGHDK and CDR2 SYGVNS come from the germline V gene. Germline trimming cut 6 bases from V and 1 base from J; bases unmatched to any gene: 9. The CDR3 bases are TGTGCCAGCAGCGTACACCCCAGGGGGTCCTACGAGCAGTACTTC. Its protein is CASSVHPRGSYEQYF.